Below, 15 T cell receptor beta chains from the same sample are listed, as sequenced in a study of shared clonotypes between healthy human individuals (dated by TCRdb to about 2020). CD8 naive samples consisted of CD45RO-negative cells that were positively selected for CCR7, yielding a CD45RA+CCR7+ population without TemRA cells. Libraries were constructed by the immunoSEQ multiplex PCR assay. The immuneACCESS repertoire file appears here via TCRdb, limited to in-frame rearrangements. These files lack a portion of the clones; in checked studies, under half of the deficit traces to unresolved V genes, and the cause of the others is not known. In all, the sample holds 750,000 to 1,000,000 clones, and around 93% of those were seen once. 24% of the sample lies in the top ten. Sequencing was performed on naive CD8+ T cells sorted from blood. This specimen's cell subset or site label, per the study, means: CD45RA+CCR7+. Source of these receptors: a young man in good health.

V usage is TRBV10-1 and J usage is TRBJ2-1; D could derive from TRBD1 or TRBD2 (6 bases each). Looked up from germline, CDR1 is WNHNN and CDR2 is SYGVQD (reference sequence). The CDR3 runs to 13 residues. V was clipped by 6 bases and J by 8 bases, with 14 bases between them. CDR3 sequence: CASSGTPGDEQFF. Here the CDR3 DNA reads TGCGCCAGCAGCGGGACTCCAGGGGATGAGCAGTTCTTC.

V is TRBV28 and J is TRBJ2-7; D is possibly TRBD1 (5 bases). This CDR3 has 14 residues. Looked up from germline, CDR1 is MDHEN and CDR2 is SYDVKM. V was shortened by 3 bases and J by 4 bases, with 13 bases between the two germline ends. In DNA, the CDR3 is TGTGCCAGCAGTTTCACCAGGGTTTTTTACGAGCAGTACTTC. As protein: CASSFTRVFYEQYF.

CDR3 coding DNA: TGTGCCAGCAGCCAAGATGCCCTCGAAGATCAGACTAGCACAGATACGCAGTATTTT. This translates into CASSQDALEDQTSTDTQYF. This chain connects TRBV14 to TRBJ2-3, with no clear D. The CDR3 covers 19 residues. Trimming pared 0 bases from V and 0 bases from J, leaving 19 bases between. Germline CDR1 reads SGHDN; CDR2 reads FVKESK.

The CDR3 DNA sequence: TGTGCCAGCTCCTACCTTGAGCCCGGGGAGGGCCTATACAATGAGCAGTTCTTC. Amino acids: CASSYLEPGEGLYNEQFF. The rearrangement links TRBV18 to TRBJ2-1, with 7 bases identical to TRBD2. With V trimmed by 6 bases and J by 4 bases, 18 bases remained unmatched. The CDR3 is made up of 18 amino acids. Germline lookup yields CDR1 KGHSH and CDR2 LQKENI.

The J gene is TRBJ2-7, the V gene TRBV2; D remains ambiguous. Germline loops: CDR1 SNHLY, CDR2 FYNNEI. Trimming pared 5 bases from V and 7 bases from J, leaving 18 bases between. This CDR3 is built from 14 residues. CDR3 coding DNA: TGTGCCAGCAGTATTCAGACACGCTTTTGGGAGCAGTACTTC. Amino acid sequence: CASSIQTRFWEQYF. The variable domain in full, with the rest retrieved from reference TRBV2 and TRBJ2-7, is EPEVTQTPSHQVTQMGQEVILRCVPISNHLYFYWYRQILGQKVEFLVSFYNNEISEKSEIFDDQFSVERPDGSNFTLKIRSTKLEDSAMYFCASSIQTRFWEQYFGPGTRLTVT.

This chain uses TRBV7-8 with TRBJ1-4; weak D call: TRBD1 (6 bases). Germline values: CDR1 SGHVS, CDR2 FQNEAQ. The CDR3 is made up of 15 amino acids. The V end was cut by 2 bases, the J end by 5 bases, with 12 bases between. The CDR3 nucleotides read TGTGCCAGCAGCTTACGGACAGAGACGAATGAAAAACTGTTTTTT. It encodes CASSLRTETNEKLFF.

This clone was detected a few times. CDR3 DNA sequence: TGTGCCAGTACCCAAGGGGACCACTACGAGCAGTACTTC. This gives the protein CASTQGDHYEQYF. This chain uses TRBV19 with TRBJ2-7; D may match TRBD1 or TRBD2 (5 bases each). Per the germline V gene, CDR1 is LNHDA and CDR2 is SQIVND (reference sequence). There are 13 residues in the CDR3. Trimming left V 7 bases short and J 3 bases short, with 13 bases between.

This chain's CDR3 is CASSDPPSNFPRTDTQYF. The CDR3 DNA reads TGTGCCAGCAGTGACCCCCCTTCCAACTTCCCCCGCACAGATACGCAGTATTTT. The V and J genes are TRBV7-3 and TRBJ2-3; D gene uncertain. From germline, CDR1 is SGHTA and CDR2 FQGTGA. The CDR3 loop spans 18 amino acids. Trimming removed 6 bases at V and 1 base at J, with 23 bases between. The complete variable domain, with remaining parts taken from reference TRBV7-3 and TRBJ2-3, reads GAGVSQTPSNKVTEKGKYVELRCDPISGHTALYWYRQSLGQGPEFLIYFQGTGAADDSGLPNDRFFAVRPEGSVSTLKIQRTERGDSAVYLCASSDPPSNFPRTDTQYFGPGTRLTVL.

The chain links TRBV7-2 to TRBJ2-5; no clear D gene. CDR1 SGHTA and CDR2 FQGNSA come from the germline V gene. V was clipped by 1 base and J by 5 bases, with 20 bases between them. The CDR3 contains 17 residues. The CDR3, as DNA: TGTGCCAGCAGCTTAGTGGCTAGAATTTTCGACGTGGAGACCCAGTACTTC. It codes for CASSLVARIFDVETQYF. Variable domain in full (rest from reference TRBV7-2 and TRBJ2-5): GAGVSQSPSNKVTEKGKDVELRCDPISGHTALYWYRQSLGQGLEFLIYFQGNSAPDKSGLPSDRFSAERTGGSVSTLTIQRTQQEDSAVYLCASSLVARIFDVETQYFGPGTRLLVL.

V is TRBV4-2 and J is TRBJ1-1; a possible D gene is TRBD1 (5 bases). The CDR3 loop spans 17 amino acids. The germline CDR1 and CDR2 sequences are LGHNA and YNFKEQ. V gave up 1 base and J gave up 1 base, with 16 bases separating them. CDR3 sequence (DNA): TGTGCCAGCAGCCAAGTAGTCAGAGGGGAAGAGAACACTGAAGCTTTCTTT. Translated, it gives CASSQVVRGEENTEAFF.

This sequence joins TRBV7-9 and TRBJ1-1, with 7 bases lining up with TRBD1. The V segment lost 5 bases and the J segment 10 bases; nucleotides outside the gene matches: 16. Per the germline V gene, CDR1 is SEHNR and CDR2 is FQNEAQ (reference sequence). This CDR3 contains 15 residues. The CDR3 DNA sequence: TGTGCCAGCAGCCCCAGGGGGGCGGGTCCTCTGTTAGCTTTCTTT. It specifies CASSPRGAGPLLAFF.

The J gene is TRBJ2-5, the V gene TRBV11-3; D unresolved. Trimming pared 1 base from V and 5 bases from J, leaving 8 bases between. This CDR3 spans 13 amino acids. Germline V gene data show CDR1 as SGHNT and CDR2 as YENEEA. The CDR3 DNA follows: TGTGCCAGCAGCTTAGCAAACTGGGAGACCCAGTACTTC. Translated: CASSLANWETQYF.

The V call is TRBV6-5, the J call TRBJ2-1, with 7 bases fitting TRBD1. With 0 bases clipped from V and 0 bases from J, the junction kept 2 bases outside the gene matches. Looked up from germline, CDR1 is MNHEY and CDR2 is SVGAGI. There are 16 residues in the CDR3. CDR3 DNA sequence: TGTGCCAGCAGTTACTCTCCAGGGGGCTCCTACAATGAGCAGTTCTTC. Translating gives CASSYSPGGSYNEQFF.

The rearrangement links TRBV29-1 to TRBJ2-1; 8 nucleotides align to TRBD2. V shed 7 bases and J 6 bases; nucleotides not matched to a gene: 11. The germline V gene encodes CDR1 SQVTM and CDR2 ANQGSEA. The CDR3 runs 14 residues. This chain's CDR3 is CSGNPGLGANEQFF. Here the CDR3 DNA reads TGCAGCGGCAACCCGGGACTAGGTGCCAATGAGCAGTTCTTC.

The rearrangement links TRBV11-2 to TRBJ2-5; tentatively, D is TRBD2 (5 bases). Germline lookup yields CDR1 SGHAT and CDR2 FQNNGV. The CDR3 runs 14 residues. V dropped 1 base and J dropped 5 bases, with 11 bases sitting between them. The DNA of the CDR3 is TGTGCCAGCAGCTTAGTGGAGGTTGTGGAGACCCAGTACTTC. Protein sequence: CASSLVEVVETQYF. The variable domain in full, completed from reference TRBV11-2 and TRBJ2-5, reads EAGVAQSPRYKIIEKRQSVAFWCNPISGHATLYWYQQILGQGPKLLIQFQNNGVVDDSQLPKDRFSAERLKGVDSTLKIQPAKLEDSAVYLCASSLVEVVETQYFGPGTRLLVL.